This TCR beta chain stems from a study of neurological immune-mediated disorders. The V gene's germline CDR1 is MDHEN and CDR2 SYDVKM. The CDR3 totals 15 residues. The ends lost 7 bases at V and 10 bases at J; junction bases unmatched: 13. This clonotype was seen ten or more times. TCRdb used MiXCR to reprocess the 5' RACE reads, holding one entry per CDR3 protein. The sample holds more than 25,000 distinct CDR3 sequences, roughly 3.7% seen once. Sorted libraries were derived from about 1 million CD4+ or CD8+ T cells. This sequence originates from a woman between 35 and 50 years old in good health. Sequenced input: CD4+ T cells from blood. The rearrangement links TRBV28 to TRBJ2-1; the match to TRBD1 covers 10 bases. In DNA form, the CDR3 reads TGTGCCAGCACCGTTTACGGGACAGGGGCTCGGGAGCAGTTCTTC. It codes for CASTVYGTGAREQFF.